One sample yielded the 25 T cell receptor beta chains listed below, sequenced in a study of blood T cell repertoires in COVID-19. Clones were read by immunoSEQ multiplex PCR, and TCRdb kept only the in-frame ones, dropping some. The sample contains about 71,000 clones, 82% of which appear only once. The specimen was peripheral blood. These receptors all stem from a woman of 80 years or more with acute or convalescent COVID-19.

The chain employs TRBV5-1 and TRBJ2-6; D is unclear. The CDR3 has 14 residues. The V end lost 5 bases, the J end lost 0 bases, and 6 bases lay between the germline ends. The germline V gene encodes CDR1 SGHRS and CDR2 YFSETQ. DNA of the CDR3: TGCGCCAGCAGAGTGAGCTCTGGGGCCAACGTCCTGACTTTC. This encodes CASRVSSGANVLTF.

CDR3 amino acids: CASSLGGSAGELFF. Here the CDR3 DNA reads TGTGCCAGCAGCTTAGGCGGGAGCGCCGGGGAGCTGTTTTTT. The chain links TRBV5-6 to TRBJ2-2; 7 nucleotides agree with TRBD2. The CDR3 is 14 residues long. The germline CDR1 and CDR2 sequences are SGHDT and YYEEEE. The V segment lost 2 bases and the J segment 6 bases; nucleotides outside the gene matches: 4.

The count of this clone is one. The chain recombines TRBV5-1 with TRBJ2-2; 7 bases fit TRBD1. With 2 bases clipped from V and 1 base from J, the junction kept 2 bases outside the gene matches. Germline-derived CDR1 and CDR2 are SGHRS and YFSETQ. The CDR3 runs to 15 residues. CDR3 DNA sequence: TGCGCCAGCAGCTTTGGGACAGAGAACACCGGGGAGCTGTTTTTT. Translated: CASSFGTENTGELFF.

The chain joins TRBV29-1 to TRBJ2-5, with TRBD1 matching 8 bases. Germline V gene lookup returns CDR1 SQVTM and CDR2 ANQGSEA. The CDR3 is made up of 14 amino acids. Trimming at V came to 6 bases and at J to 5 bases, leaving 11 bases not matched to a gene. The CDR3 here is CSVHDRGHWETQYF. DNA of the CDR3: TGCAGCGTACATGACAGGGGACATTGGGAGACCCAGTACTTC. The whole variable domain, remainder taken from reference TRBV29-1 and TRBJ2-5, is SAVISQKPSRDICQRGTSLTIQCQVDSQVTMMFWYRQQPGQSLTLIATANQGSEATYESGFVIDKFPISRPNLTFSTLTVSNMSPEDSSIYLCSVHDRGHWETQYFGPGTRLLVL.

Only a few counts were recorded for this clone. The chain joins TRBV5-4 to TRBJ2-1, with D possibly matching TRBD2 (5 bases). V was shortened by 2 bases and J by 7 bases, with 16 bases between the two germline ends. Germline loops: CDR1 SGHNT, CDR2 YYREEE (reference sequence). This CDR3 has 15 amino acids. The CDR3 coding sequence is TGTGCCAGCAGCTTCGAGGGCGCGAGGGTAAATGAGCAGTTCTTC. It is translated as CASSFEGARVNEQFF.

This chain joins TRBV20-1 and TRBJ2-1; TRBD2 is a possible D gene (5 bases). This CDR3 is 14 amino acids long. Trimming left V 3 bases short and J 3 bases short, with 12 bases between. CDR1 is DFQATT, CDR2 SNEGSKA, per germline (reference sequence). The CDR3 loop reads CSASVAGVYNEQFF. The CDR3 region has the DNA TGCAGTGCTAGTGTGGCGGGTGTCTACAATGAGCAGTTCTTC.

This chain connects TRBV29-1 to TRBJ1-2; 12 positions agree with TRBD1. The CDR3 spans 14 residues. The V segment lost 3 bases and the J segment 6 bases; nucleotides outside the gene matches: 5. Germline CDR1 and CDR2: SQVTM and ANQGSEA. CDR3: CSVDGTGGFDGYTF. The DNA for the CDR3 is TGCAGCGTTGATGGGACAGGGGGCTTCGATGGCTACACCTTC. Complete variable domain (other parts from reference TRBV29-1 and TRBJ1-2): SAVISQKPSRDICQRGTSLTIQCQVDSQVTMMFWYRQQPGQSLTLIATANQGSEATYESGFVIDKFPISRPNLTFSTLTVSNMSPEDSSIYLCSVDGTGGFDGYTFGSGTRLTVV.

The V and J genes are TRBV7-2 and TRBJ1-1; D unresolved. The germline CDR1 and CDR2 sequences are SGHTA and FQGNSA. The length of the CDR3 is 12 residues. Trimming took off 6 bases at V and 10 bases at J, with 15 bases between the two ends. CDR3: CASSHPGGLAFF. In DNA form, the CDR3 reads TGTGCCAGCAGTCACCCCGGAGGTCTAGCTTTCTTT.

V and J are TRBV7-9 and TRBJ1-2; tentative D call: TRBD1 (6 bases). The length of the CDR3 is 14 residues. Germline V CDR1 and CDR2: SEHNR, FQNEAQ (reference sequence). Trimming shortened V by 2 bases and J by 0 bases, and 7 bases separated the two germline ends. The CDR3 region has the DNA TGTGCCAGCAGCTTAAGGGGGACTAACTATGGCTACACCTTC. Its translation is CASSLRGTNYGYTF.

This clone appeared a single time. V gene TRBV7-9 combines with J gene TRBJ2-7, with 9 bases lining up with TRBD1. CDR1 and CDR2 from the germline V gene are SEHNR and FQNEAQ (reference sequence). Trimming at V came to 6 bases and at J to 6 bases, leaving 12 bases not matched to a gene. The CDR3 consists of 15 residues. The DNA of the CDR3 is TGTGCCAGCAGTTCCAACAGGGGGCGGCCCAGCGAGCAGTACTTC. Encoded protein: CASSSNRGRPSEQYF.

This chain joins TRBV28 and TRBJ1-1, with TRBD1 identical over 7 bases. The CDR3 loop spans 13 amino acids. The junction had 3 bases not matched to a gene; V was cut back by 7 bases and J by 1 base. Germline values: CDR1 MDHEN, CDR2 SYDVKM. For the CDR3, the DNA is TGTGCCAGCATTCACAGGGGGAACACTGAAGCTTTCTTT. Residues: CASIHRGNTEAFF. Full variable domain (outside the CDR3, taken from reference TRBV28 and TRBJ1-1): DVKVTQSSRYLVKRTGEKVFLECVQDMDHENMFWYRQDPGLGLRLIYFSYDVKMKEKGDIPEGYSVSREKKERFSLILESASTNQTSMYLCASIHRGNTEAFFGQGTRLTVV.

In its sample, this clone was seen once. The chain is built from TRBV6-6 and TRBJ1-6; D ambiguous. Trimming removed 2 bases from V and 5 bases from J, with 4 bases in between. CDR1 MNHNY and CDR2 SVGAGI come from the germline V gene (reference sequence). The CDR3 is 13 residues long. The CDR3 reads CASSYLDNSPLHF. DNA for the CDR3: TGTGCCAGCAGTTACCTCGATAATTCACCCCTCCACTTT.

J is TRBJ1-5 and V is TRBV24-1; 7 bases match TRBD1. The CDR3 has 22 amino acids. Germline-derived CDR1 and CDR2 are KGHDR and SFDVKD. J was trimmed by 5 bases and V by 2 bases; bases with no gene match: 26. The CDR3 nucleotides are TGTGCCACCAGTGATTCTTTAGGGACAGTTCCTATTTATTCAAGGGAATATCAGCCCCAGCATTTT. It codes for CATSDSLGTVPIYSREYQPQHF.

This chain joins TRBV7-6 and TRBJ2-7, with a possible D match to TRBD2 (6 bases). Germline-derived CDR1 and CDR2 are SGHVS and FNYEAQ. V lost 1 base, J lost 0 bases, and 10 bases lay in between. The CDR3 consists of 15 residues. The CDR3 reads CASSLDYGGSYEQYF. In DNA, the CDR3 is TGTGCCAGCAGCTTAGATTACGGGGGCTCCTACGAGCAGTACTTC.

In its sample, this clone was seen a few times. V gene TRBV5-1 combines with J gene TRBJ2-7, with TRBD2 matching 15 bases. Trimming cost V 4 bases and J 4 bases; bases outside gene matches: 9. This CDR3 has 17 amino acids. In germline, CDR1 is SGHRS, CDR2 YFSETQ. The CDR3 sequence is CASSLGGLAGGGYEQYF. The CDR3 DNA sequence: TGCGCCAGCAGCCTGGGGGGACTAGCGGGAGGAGGGTACGAGCAGTACTTC.

This clone was seen a handful of times. V is TRBV29-1 and J is TRBJ1-1, with 8 positions matching TRBD1. This CDR3 has 13 amino acids. J gave up 3 bases and V 6 bases, and 6 bases lay outside the gene matches. Germline CDR1 is SQVTM and CDR2 is ANQGSEA. The CDR3 bases are TGCAGCGTGAGGACAGGGAGGGACACTGAAGCTTTCTTT. It yields the protein CSVRTGRDTEAFF.

A single count supports this clone. This chain joins TRBV21-1 and TRBJ2-5; the table's D call of TRBD2 was not tested on the DNA. TRBV21-1 is deemed a pseudogene. CDR3 length: 15 residues. The CDR3 protein is CASSKGTGGQETQYF. The DNA of the CDR3 is TGTGCCAGCAGCAAGGGAACGGGAGGGCAAGAGACCCAGTACTTC.

This clone appeared a few times. The rearrangement links TRBV27 to TRBJ2-1, with D perhaps matching TRBD2 (5 bases). The CDR3 loop spans 13 amino acids. The germline V gene has CDR1 MNHEY and CDR2 SMNVEV (reference sequence). The V and J ends lost 6 bases and 0 bases respectively, with 6 bases between them. The CDR3: CASRGSSYNEQFF. DNA of the CDR3: TGTGCCAGCAGGGGGAGCTCCTACAATGAGCAGTTCTTC.

The V gene is TRBV6-5, the J gene TRBJ2-7; tentative D call: TRBD2 (5 bases). The germline V and J ends were trimmed by 5 bases and 7 bases, with 12 bases remaining between them. CDR1 is MNHEY and CDR2 is SVGAGI in the germline V gene. The CDR3 is made up of 12 amino acids. CDR3 residues: CASSKGVREQYF. As DNA, the CDR3 is TGTGCCAGCAGTAAGGGAGTGAGGGAGCAGTACTTC.

The chain has TRBV9 and TRBJ2-1, with 8 bases aligning to TRBD1. Germline V gene lookup returns CDR1 SGDLS and CDR2 YYNGEE. The CDR3 covers 14 residues. V dropped 2 bases and J dropped 9; count of bases not matched to a gene: 7. CDR3 bases: TGTGCCAGCAGCGTCGGACAGGGAAATACTGAGCAGTTCTTC. Translating it yields CASSVGQGNTEQFF.

The V and J genes are TRBV2 and TRBJ1-1; D uncertain. Per the germline V gene, CDR1 is SNHLY and CDR2 is FYNNEI. This CDR3 is 15 amino acids long. Trimming cost V 7 bases and J 5 bases, with 20 bases left between them. CDR3 in amino acids: CASTPSGSRRTEAFF. Here the CDR3 DNA reads TGTGCCAGCACCCCTTCGGGGTCCCGGAGGACTGAAGCTTTCTTT.

The count of this clone is one. This chain joins TRBV11-2 and TRBJ2-7; 7 nucleotides line up with TRBD1. This CDR3 region has 15 residues. Trimming cost V 2 bases and J 7 bases; bases outside gene matches: 11. Germline V gene sequence: CDR1 SGHAT, CDR2 FQNNGV. The CDR3 nucleotides are TGTGCCAGCAGCTTAATCGCAGGGGGTACGGGGGAGCAGTACTTC. This codes for CASSLIAGGTGEQYF.

This rearrangement joins TRBV28 to TRBJ1-3; D ambiguous. The CDR3 is 15 amino acids. Trimming took 6 bases from V and 5 from J, leaving 17 bases between them. Germline CDR1 reads MDHEN; CDR2 reads SYDVKM. The CDR3 coding sequence is TGTGCCAGCAGCTTCGGACTTACCATGAGAAACACCATATATTTT. Translating it yields CASSFGLTMRNTIYF.

This clone is a singleton in its sample. V usage is TRBV5-1 and J usage is TRBJ1-2; D might be TRBD1 (5 bases). Germline CDR1 and CDR2: SGHRS and YFSETQ. This CDR3 spans 17 amino acids. Trimming shortened V by 0 bases and J by 7 bases, and 22 bases separated the two germline ends. The CDR3: CASSLEEVRGGGRGYTF. Written as DNA, the CDR3 is TGCGCCAGCAGCTTGGAGGAAGTGCGCGGGGGAGGTCGTGGCTACACCTTC. Full variable domain (outside the CDR3, taken from reference TRBV5-1 and TRBJ1-2): KAGVTQTPRYLIKTRGQQVTLSCSPISGHRSVSWYQQTPGQGLQFLFEYFSETQRNKGNFPGRFSGRQFSNSRSEMNVSTLELGDSALYLCASSLEEVRGGGRGYTFGSGTRLTVV.

The rearrangement uses TRBV4-1 and TRBJ2-4, with D possibly TRBD2 on 6 matching bases. The CDR3 length is 17 residues. In germline, CDR1 is MGHRA, CDR2 YSYEKL. Trimming left V 4 bases short and J 6 bases short, with 22 bases between. CDR3 loop: CASSPLVTSGAGNIQYF. The DNA of the CDR3 is TGCGCCAGCAGCCCCCTGGTGACTAGTGGAGCGGGAAACATTCAGTACTTC.